The TCR beta chain under discussion was sequenced for a study of CD8+CD57+ T cells in acquired aplastic anemia. Genomic DNA acted as the template from which TCR beta VDJ combination and CDR3 sequence profiling were carried out. TCRdb re-called the reads with MiXCR, one entry per CDR3 protein. This table holds 75,000 to 80,000 distinct CDR3 sequences, around 70% found once. Patients picked for sequencing had shown CD8+CD57+ cell expansion detected by flow cytometry. As a group, the patients uniformly had severe acquired aplastic anemia. Each patient gave a blood sample that was collected before any therapy had been received. The junction had 2 bases not matched to a gene; V was cut back by 6 bases and J by 1 base. This CDR3 comprises 13 residues. Looked up from germline, CDR1 is LNHDA and CDR2 is SQIVND (reference sequence). Study-level findings and limits: There were twenty-nine CD8+ CDR3 sequences that occurred in both patients and controls.

Note on this clonotype: Antigen unknown.

The chain employs TRBV19 and TRBJ1-1; 7 bases align to TRBD1. The receptor was derived from a human donor with aplastic anemia. Specimen: sorted CD4+, CD8+, or CD8+CD57+ T cells (not recorded which) from PBMCs. The DNA of the CDR3 is TGTGCCAGTAGCGGGACAGCGAACACTGAAGCTTTCTTT. This codes for CASSGTANTEAFF.